Listed below are T cell receptor beta chains from one sample, sequenced in a study of CD8 T cells in Susac syndrome. From the immunoSEQ multiplex PCR reads, TCRdb called clonotypes with MiXCR, one entry per CDR3 protein. The sample contains a few hundred thousand distinct CDR3 sequences, around 90% of which appear only once. Sequencing was performed on CD4+ T cells from PBMCs. Every receptor here comes from a human donor with multiple sclerosis. CDR3s include the opening cysteine and the closing phenylalanine or tryptophan. D genes are given only for firm matches. Not every row has a clone size; where given, it reads once, few, many or a size class.

j_call: TRBJ2-3; clone_size: .; d_call: .; v_call: TRBV7-3; cdr3_nt: TGTGCCAGCAGCTTAAGCCCCCGTGGAGGCACAGATACGCAGTATTTT; cdr3_aa: CASSLSPRGGTDTQYF
j_call: TRBJ2-2; clone_size: once; d_call: .; v_call: TRBV7-9; cdr3_nt: TGTGCCACCAACCGGGAACAGCCGCCCGGGGAGCTGTTTTTT; cdr3_aa: CATNREQPPGELFF
j_call: TRBJ2-5; clone_size: .; d_call: .; v_call: TRBV4-3; cdr3_nt: TGCGCCAGCAGCCAATCAGGGGCCGGTCAAGAGACCCAGTACTTC; cdr3_aa: CASSQSGAGQETQYF
j_call: TRBJ2-3; clone_size: .; d_call: .; v_call: TRBV6-2/TRBV6-3; cdr3_nt: TGTGCCAGCAGTCGTCTTAAGGGGGGGCCCCCCACCGGAGATACGCAGTATTTT; cdr3_aa: CASSRLKGGPPTGDTQYF
j_call: TRBJ2-7; clone_size: .; d_call: .; v_call: TRBV29-1; cdr3_nt: TGCAGCGTTGAGGGCGATTCCTACGAGCAGTACTTC; cdr3_aa: CSVEGDSYEQYF
j_call: TRBJ2-2; clone_size: .; d_call: TRBD2; v_call: TRBV9; cdr3_nt: TGTGCCAGCAGCGTAGGCGGGGGGGTCTCGAACACCGGGGAGCTGTTTTTT; cdr3_aa: CASSVGGGVSNTGELFF
j_call: TRBJ2-5; clone_size: .; d_call: .; v_call: TRBV30; cdr3_nt: TGTGCCTGGACATCACACGGAGGAGAGACCCAGTACTTC; cdr3_aa: CAWTSHGGETQYF
j_call: TRBJ1-2; clone_size: .; d_call: .; v_call: TRBV29-1; cdr3_nt: TGCAGCGTTGAAGGGGCCAACGGCTATGGCTACACCTTC; cdr3_aa: CSVEGANGYGYTF
j_call: TRBJ2-6; clone_size: .; d_call: .; v_call: TRBV11-1; cdr3_nt: TGTGCCAGCAGCTTATCCTGGGTCGGTGGGGCCAACGTCCTGACTTTC; cdr3_aa: CASSLSWVGGANVLTF
j_call: TRBJ1-2; clone_size: .; d_call: .; v_call: TRBV5-1; cdr3_nt: TGCGCCAGCAGCTTGGATCCGGGGGTCGCGAACTATGGCTACACCTTC; cdr3_aa: CASSLDPGVANYGYTF
j_call: TRBJ1-5; clone_size: .; d_call: .; v_call: TRBV3-1; cdr3_nt: TGTGCCAGCAGCCAAGATCTTAGGGATCAGCCCCAGCATTTT; cdr3_aa: CASSQDLRDQPQHF
j_call: TRBJ2-5; clone_size: .; d_call: .; v_call: TRBV3-1; cdr3_nt: TGTGCCAGCAGCCAGTCGGCTAGCCGACAGACCCAGTACTTC; cdr3_aa: CASSQSASRQTQYF
j_call: TRBJ2-7; clone_size: .; d_call: .; v_call: TRBV18; cdr3_nt: TGTGCCAGCTCCCCGGCCGGACAGACCTACGAGCAGTACTTC; cdr3_aa: CASSPAGQTYEQYF
j_call: TRBJ1-5; clone_size: .; d_call: .; v_call: TRBV10-3; cdr3_nt: TGTGCCATCAGTGATGCCAGTCGGGATCAGCCCCAGCATTTT; cdr3_aa: CAISDASRDQPQHF
j_call: TRBJ2-5; clone_size: once; d_call: TRBD2; v_call: TRBV7-2; cdr3_nt: TGTGCCAGCAGCCCCCTCCCGGGGGGAGCCCTACAAGAGACCCAGTACTTC; cdr3_aa: CASSPLPGGALQETQYF
j_call: TRBJ2-7; clone_size: once; d_call: .; v_call: TRBV7-2; cdr3_nt: TGTGCCAGCAGCTTATTAACCGGCGGCCGGGGCGAGCAGTACTTC; cdr3_aa: CASSLLTGGRGEQYF
j_call: TRBJ2-3; clone_size: .; d_call: .; v_call: TRBV11-3; cdr3_nt: TGTGCCAGCAGCCCAATCCGGGGGAGCACAGATACGCAGTATTTT; cdr3_aa: CASSPIRGSTDTQYF
j_call: TRBJ1-1; clone_size: .; d_call: .; v_call: TRBV19; cdr3_nt: TGTGCCAGTAGTACCCCGGGCCGGAGGAACCGTGAAGCTTTCTTT; cdr3_aa: CASSTPGRRNREAFF
j_call: TRBJ1-2; clone_size: .; d_call: .; v_call: TRBV11-2; cdr3_nt: TGTGCCAGCAGCTTAGTTCGGCAGGCGTCTGGCTACACCTTC; cdr3_aa: CASSLVRQASGYTF
j_call: TRBJ2-1; clone_size: .; d_call: TRBD2; v_call: TRBV6-6; cdr3_nt: TGTGCCAGCCTCCCACCGACTAGCGGCTCCTACAATGAGCAGTTCTTC; cdr3_aa: CASLPPTSGSYNEQFF
j_call: TRBJ2-5; clone_size: .; d_call: .; v_call: TRBV6-5; cdr3_nt: TGTGCCAGCAGCCAGCACAGCCCAGAGACCCAGTACTTC; cdr3_aa: CASSQHSPETQYF
j_call: TRBJ2-5; clone_size: .; d_call: TRBD2; v_call: TRBV5-1; cdr3_nt: TGCGCCAGCAGCCCCTGGAGGACTAGCGGGAGGGCCGAAGAGACCCAGTACTTC; cdr3_aa: CASSPWRTSGRAEETQYF
j_call: TRBJ1-5; clone_size: once; d_call: TRBD1; v_call: TRBV12-3/TRBV12-4; cdr3_nt: TGTGCCAGCAGCCTTCACAGGGGCAGGCATCAGCCCCAGCATTTT; cdr3_aa: CASSLHRGRHQPQHF
j_call: TRBJ2-7; clone_size: .; d_call: .; v_call: TRBV5-1; cdr3_nt: TGCGCCAGCAGCTCGGGACGTAGCTACGGGCAGTACTTC; cdr3_aa: CASSSGRSYGQYF
j_call: TRBJ2-4; clone_size: .; d_call: TRBD2; v_call: TRBV14; cdr3_nt: TGTGCCAGCAGAGCCCCGGGGGGGAACATTCAGTACTTC; cdr3_aa: CASRAPGGNIQYF
j_call: TRBJ2-3; clone_size: .; d_call: .; v_call: TRBV10-3; cdr3_nt: TGTGCCATCAGTGTAGGGGCCTGGGGGAGTACGGATACGCAGTATTTT; cdr3_aa: CAISVGAWGSTDTQYF
j_call: TRBJ2-1; clone_size: .; d_call: TRBD2; v_call: TRBV7-3; cdr3_nt: TGTGCCAGCAGCGCGGATGCGGGGGAACACAATGAGCAGTTCTTC; cdr3_aa: CASSADAGEHNEQFF
j_call: TRBJ2-3; clone_size: .; d_call: .; v_call: TRBV6-1; cdr3_nt: TGTGCCAGCAGTCGTGACAGAACGTGGGCCAGCAAGACATCCACCCACTATACGCAGTATTTT; cdr3_aa: CASSRDRTWASKTSTHYTQYF
j_call: TRBJ2-2; clone_size: .; d_call: TRBD2; v_call: TRBV13; cdr3_nt: TGTGCCAGCAGCGAAACTAGCGCCGGCGGGGAGCTGTTTTTT; cdr3_aa: CASSETSAGGELFF
j_call: TRBJ1-5; clone_size: .; d_call: .; v_call: TRBV12-3/TRBV12-4; cdr3_nt: TGTGCCAGCAGTGAACAGGGAGTCAGCAATCAGCCCCAGCATTTT; cdr3_aa: CASSEQGVSNQPQHF
j_call: TRBJ2-2; clone_size: .; d_call: .; v_call: TRBV21-1; cdr3_nt: TGTGCCAGCAGCAAAAGTTACCCCCGACTCGGGGAGCTGTTTTTT; cdr3_aa: CASSKSYPRLGELFF
j_call: TRBJ1-2; clone_size: .; d_call: TRBD1; v_call: TRBV6-5; cdr3_nt: TGTGCCAGCAGCAACGGACAGGCCAACTATGGCTACACCTTC; cdr3_aa: CASSNGQANYGYTF
j_call: TRBJ1-1; clone_size: .; d_call: TRBD1; v_call: TRBV9; cdr3_nt: TGTGCCAGCAGCCCCCGTTCGGACAGGGGCCTCCGTCCGACTGAAGCTTTCTTT; cdr3_aa: CASSPRSDRGLRPTEAFF
j_call: TRBJ1-6; clone_size: .; d_call: TRBD1; v_call: TRBV7-9; cdr3_nt: TGTGCCAGCAGCCCCAGGACAGGGCTTTCACCCCTCCACTTT; cdr3_aa: CASSPRTGLSPLHF
j_call: TRBJ1-1; clone_size: .; d_call: .; v_call: TRBV5-1; cdr3_nt: TGCGCCAGCAGCCCAATGCAAGTCAGGGGCTCAACTCAGAACACTGAAGCTTTCTTT; cdr3_aa: CASSPMQVRGSTQNTEAFF
j_call: TRBJ1-3; clone_size: .; d_call: .; v_call: TRBV9; cdr3_nt: TGTGCCAGCAGCGTGGATCAGGGTGTCTTATCACTCTCTGGAAACACCATATATTTT; cdr3_aa: CASSVDQGVLSLSGNTIYF
j_call: TRBJ1-2; clone_size: few; d_call: .; v_call: TRBV6-5; cdr3_nt: TGTGCCAGCAGACCCAGGGACTATGGCTACACCTTC; cdr3_aa: CASRPRDYGYTF
j_call: TRBJ1-4; clone_size: .; d_call: .; v_call: TRBV4-1; cdr3_nt: TGCGCCAGCACCGAACGGGCCAACCCGGGACGGAATAATGAAAAACTGTTTTTT; cdr3_aa: CASTERANPGRNNEKLFF
j_call: TRBJ2-7; clone_size: once; d_call: .; v_call: TRBV9; cdr3_nt: TGTGCCACTGTGGCCAGCAGCTTAACGCGGATCGGGGGACGACACTCCTACGAGCAGTACTTC; cdr3_aa: CATVASSLTRIGGRHSYEQYF
j_call: TRBJ1-2; clone_size: .; d_call: TRBD1; v_call: TRBV25-1; cdr3_nt: TGTGCCAGCACCCCCACAGGGGAGGGATATGGCTACACCTTC; cdr3_aa: CASTPTGEGYGYTF
j_call: TRBJ1-1; clone_size: few; d_call: .; v_call: TRBV20-1; cdr3_nt: TGCAGTGCTAGAGCGGGGAACACTGAAGCTTTCTTT; cdr3_aa: CSARAGNTEAFF
j_call: TRBJ2-7; clone_size: .; d_call: .; v_call: TRBV11-1; cdr3_nt: TGTGCCAGCAGCCGTCATTTGACAGGCCAGGAGGGTCCTTTTAGCTCCTACGAGCAGTACTTC; cdr3_aa: CASSRHLTGQEGPFSSYEQYF
j_call: TRBJ2-1; clone_size: .; d_call: .; v_call: TRBV5-1; cdr3_nt: TGCGCCAGCAGCCCCTATTCTTCAGTGGGGGGAAACAATGAGCAGTTCTTC; cdr3_aa: CASSPYSSVGGNNEQFF
j_call: TRBJ2-2; clone_size: .; d_call: TRBD1; v_call: TRBV19; cdr3_nt: TGTGCCAGTAGCTTTAGGTTCGGGACAGGGAGCACCGGGGAGCTGTTTTTT; cdr3_aa: CASSFRFGTGSTGELFF
j_call: TRBJ1-1; clone_size: once; d_call: .; v_call: TRBV4-1; cdr3_nt: TGCGCCAGCAGCCCCTCCCGGGGGGAGGGGCGCAGCACTGAAGCTTTCTTT; cdr3_aa: CASSPSRGEGRSTEAFF
j_call: TRBJ2-3; clone_size: .; d_call: TRBD2; v_call: TRBV20-1; cdr3_nt: TGCAGTGCTCTTCAGAGCGGGAGAGGAAGAGATACGCAGTATTTT; cdr3_aa: CSALQSGRGRDTQYF
j_call: TRBJ2-7; clone_size: .; d_call: TRBD1; v_call: TRBV14; cdr3_nt: TGTGCCAGCAGCCAAGGATGGACAGGATCCTACGAGCAGTACTTC; cdr3_aa: CASSQGWTGSYEQYF
j_call: TRBJ1-2; clone_size: .; d_call: TRBD1; v_call: TRBV7-9; cdr3_nt: TGTGCCAGCAGCCGCAACAGGGGACTCTTATTTAACTATGGCTACACCTTC; cdr3_aa: CASSRNRGLLFNYGYTF
j_call: TRBJ2-7; clone_size: .; d_call: .; v_call: TRBV5-1; cdr3_nt: TGCGCCAGCAGCTTGGGGTCCGTCGACAGGTACTACGAGCAGTACTTC; cdr3_aa: CASSLGSVDRYYEQYF
j_call: TRBJ2-2; clone_size: .; d_call: TRBD2; v_call: TRBV7-7; cdr3_nt: TGTGCTAGCAGCTTGGGCCTAGCGGGGGCCGGGGAGCTGTTTTTT; cdr3_aa: CASSLGLAGAGELFF
j_call: TRBJ1-1; clone_size: .; d_call: .; v_call: TRBV10-3; cdr3_nt: TGTGCCATCAGTGAGGCGGCGTCGGAGACTGAAGCTTTCTTT; cdr3_aa: CAISEAASETEAFF
j_call: TRBJ2-3; clone_size: once; d_call: TRBD1; v_call: TRBV7-2; cdr3_nt: TGTGCCAGCAGCGCCTCGACAGGGGCGGCAGATACGCAGTATTTT; cdr3_aa: CASSASTGAADTQYF
j_call: TRBJ2-7; clone_size: .; d_call: TRBD2; v_call: TRBV4-2; cdr3_nt: TGTGCCAGCAGCTCACGGACTAGCGGGAGTGGCGGGCAGTACTTC; cdr3_aa: CASSSRTSGSGGQYF
j_call: TRBJ2-2; clone_size: .; d_call: TRBD1; v_call: TRBV29-1; cdr3_nt: TGCAGCGTTGACGAGACAGGGTGGGGAACCGGGGAGCTGTTTTTT; cdr3_aa: CSVDETGWGTGELFF
j_call: TRBJ2-3; clone_size: .; d_call: .; v_call: TRBV12-3/TRBV12-4; cdr3_nt: TGTGCCAGCAGTTTTAGGGGCACAGATACGCAGTATTTT; cdr3_aa: CASSFRGTDTQYF
j_call: TRBJ1-1; clone_size: .; d_call: TRBD1; v_call: TRBV15; cdr3_nt: TGTGCCACCAGCAGAGACAGAGGGACAGATGAAGCTTTCTTT; cdr3_aa: CATSRDRGTDEAFF
j_call: TRBJ2-7; clone_size: few; d_call: .; v_call: TRBV12-3/TRBV12-4; cdr3_nt: TGTGCCAGCAGTTTTTCGGGACCCAGCTACGAGCAGTACTTC; cdr3_aa: CASSFSGPSYEQYF
j_call: TRBJ2-4; clone_size: .; d_call: .; v_call: TRBV3-1; cdr3_nt: TGTGCCAGCAGCCAAGATCTTAGCGGAGTAGCCAAAAACATTCAGTACTTC; cdr3_aa: CASSQDLSGVAKNIQYF
j_call: TRBJ1-1; clone_size: .; d_call: .; v_call: TRBV6-2/TRBV6-3; cdr3_nt: TGTGCCAGCATCGAAGGGTTCAGGGGCTGGGGTAACACTGAAGCTTTCTTT; cdr3_aa: CASIEGFRGWGNTEAFF